Listed here are 32 T cell receptor beta chains from one sample, sequenced in a study of T cells in Graves' hyperthyroidism and ophthalmopathy. Template material for amplifying TCR beta CDR3 regions consisted of RNA transcripts. During a first-round RT-PCR of the TCR CDR3, the HTBI primer set was used. TCRdb re-analysed the multiplex PCR reads in MiXCR, keeping a single row per CDR3 protein. The data hold nearly 600,000 distinct CDR3 sequences, with 12% to 15% observed a single time. The sample taken for sequencing was blood. The receptor set was obtained from a woman between 18 and 29 years old with Graves' ophthalmopathy.

The chain carries TRBV20-1 and TRBJ2-1; the D call may be TRBD1 or TRBD2 (5 bases each). The germline gives CDR1 DFQATT, CDR2 SNEGSKA (reference sequence). The V end was cut by 6 bases, the J end by 4 bases, with 31 bases between. The length of the CDR3 is 19 residues. The CDR3 reads CSATSLPTTATTGYNEQFF. DNA for the CDR3: TGCAGTGCCACATCACTTCCGACGACAGCGACAACGGGGTACAATGAGCAGTTCTTC.

Many counts were recorded for this clonotype. The chain joins TRBV28 to TRBJ2-3; 8 bases agree with TRBD2. J was trimmed by 4 bases and V by 6 bases; bases with no gene match: 6. This CDR3 comprises 14 residues. The germline CDR1 and CDR2 sequences are MDHEN and SYDVKM. CDR3 nucleotides: TGTGCCAGCAGCAAGACTAGCGTTCCAGATACGCAGTATTTT. Protein product: CASSKTSVPDTQYF.

This clonotype was seen ten or more times. The chain employs TRBV28 and TRBJ2-7, with 7 positions matching TRBD2. The V gene's germline CDR1 is MDHEN and CDR2 SYDVKM. V shed 6 bases and J 6 bases; nucleotides not matched to a gene: 11. This CDR3 spans 14 amino acids. The CDR3 coding sequence is TGTGCCAGCAGCGCAAGCGGGACGCTCGTCGAGCAGTACTTC. Amino acid sequence: CASSASGTLVEQYF.

The sample holds a few counts of this clonotype. The chain links TRBV4-1 to TRBJ2-2; D is undetermined. From germline, CDR1 is MGHRA and CDR2 YSYEKL. The CDR3 has 12 residues. V was clipped by 5 bases and J by 7 bases, with 8 bases between them. The CDR3 is CASSWGVGELFF. The CDR3 DNA sequence: TGCGCCAGCAGCTGGGGTGTCGGGGAGCTGTTTTTT.

V and J are TRBV7-2 and TRBJ2-7; D is undetermined. The CDR3 contains 13 residues. With 5 bases removed from V and 9 bases from J, the gap between germline ends came to 17 bases. Germline lookup yields CDR1 SGHTA and CDR2 FQGNSA. The CDR3 is CASSSSTRSGQYF. In DNA, the CDR3 is TGTGCCAGCAGCAGCAGCACTCGTTCTGGGCAGTACTTC.

V is TRBV18 and J is TRBJ1-3, with D unclear. V was pared by 2 bases and J by 4 bases, with 9 bases between. The CDR3 totals 14 residues. The germline CDR1 and CDR2 sequences are KGHSH and LQKENI. CDR3 in DNA: TGTGCCAGCTCACCAAGCCTCTCGGGAAACACCATATATTTT. Protein sequence: CASSPSLSGNTIYF.

On this clonotype: This could be a read error, since a much larger clone is one nucleotide away. V usage is TRBV3-1 and J usage is TRBJ2-3, with D perhaps given as TRBD1 or TRBD2 (5 bases each). Trimming stripped 4 bases from V and 10 bases from J, with 15 bases between. CDR1 is LGHDT and CDR2 is YNNKEL in the germline V gene (reference sequence). CDR3 size: 13 residues. CDR3 DNA: TGTGCCAGCAGCCCCGGGGCCTCCCGAGCGCAGTATTTT. Translated, it gives CASSPGASRAQYF.

This clonotype was detected a few times. The chain carries TRBV6-1 and TRBJ1-5; 7 bases match TRBD1. Germline assignment: CDR1 MNHNS and CDR2 SASEGT. V dropped 8 bases and J dropped 2; count of bases not matched to a gene: 6. This CDR3 is built from 14 residues. CDR3 DNA: TGTGCCAGCGGGCCAGGGGGTGGCAATCAGCCCCAGCATTTT. Protein sequence: CASGPGGGNQPQHF.

This clonotype has at least ten counts. The rearrangement uses TRBV18 and TRBJ2-5; 15 bases are shared with TRBD2. Germline trimming cut 0 bases from V and 4 bases from J; bases unmatched to any gene: 0. Germline V CDR1 and CDR2: KGHSH, LQKENI. This CDR3 has 16 residues. CDR3 amino acids: CASSPPGLAGGETQYF. The CDR3 DNA reads as TGTGCCAGCTCACCACCGGGACTAGCGGGAGGAGAGACCCAGTACTTC. The whole variable domain, remainder taken from reference TRBV18 and TRBJ2-5, is NAGVMQNPRHLVRRRGQEARLRCSPMKGHSHVYWYRQLPEEGLKFMVYLQKENIIDESGMPKERFSAEFPKEGPSILRIQQVVRGDSAAYFCASSPPGLAGGETQYFGPGTRLLVL.

Concerning this clonotype: A much larger clone is a single base away; this may be a read error. The chain joins TRBV20-1 to TRBJ2-1, with 10 bases that match TRBD2. The germline gives CDR1 DFQATT, CDR2 SNEGSKA (reference sequence). The CDR3 is made up of 15 amino acids. CDR3 loop: CSARVLAGAWDERFF. CDR3 in DNA: TGCAGTGCTAGAGTCCTAGCGGGAGCTTGGGATGAGCGGTTCTTC.

This clonotype was found many times. CDR3 nucleotide sequence: TGCAGTGCTGGGGGGACAGTCGGAGATACGCAGTATTTT. This encodes CSAGGTVGDTQYF. The V call is TRBV20-1, the J call TRBJ2-3; tentatively, D is TRBD1 (7 bases). The length of the CDR3 is 13 residues. With 5 bases removed from V and 5 bases from J, the gap between germline ends came to 14 bases. Looked up from germline, CDR1 is DFQATT and CDR2 is SNEGSKA (reference sequence).

This clonotype came up many times. The chain uses TRBV20-1 and TRBJ2-1; D might be TRBD2 (6 bases). Trimming stripped 0 bases from V and 4 bases from J, with 16 bases between. The CDR3 consists of 16 residues. Germline CDR1 reads DFQATT; CDR2 reads SNEGSKA (reference sequence). The CDR3 nucleotides are TGCAGTGCTAGAGATAGTAGTTCGGGAGTATACAATGAGCAGTTCTTC. Translating it yields CSARDSSSGVYNEQFF.

Details on this clonotype: A much larger clone lies one base from this, so it may be a read error. V and J are TRBV6-1 and TRBJ1-1; D remains unclear. The CDR3 extends over 18 amino acids. Trimming removed 3 bases from V and 5 bases from J, with 25 bases in between. Germline V gene lookup returns CDR1 MNHNS and CDR2 SASEGT. CDR3 sequence reads: CASSDLMLVAGLGTEAFF. Here the CDR3 DNA reads TGTGCCAGCAGTGATCTCATGCTAGTGGCGGGCCTGGGTACTGAAGCTTTCTTT.

The chain has TRBV2 and TRBJ2-7; 10 nucleotides line up with TRBD1. V trimming: 5 bases; J trimming: 0 bases; junction bases outside the gene matches: 7. The germline CDR1 and CDR2 sequences are SNHLY and FYNNEI. The CDR3 length is 16 residues. CDR3 nucleotides: TGTGCCAGCAGTCGACAGGGGGCCATGAGCTCCTACGAGCAGTACTTC. Its translation: CASSRQGAMSSYEQYF.

There are many counts of this clonotype. The J gene is TRBJ2-1, the V gene TRBV12-3 or TRBV12-4; no clear D gene. V lost 5 bases, J lost 4 bases, and 15 bases lay in between. The CDR3 has 15 amino acids. CDR3 protein: CASSPRADVYNEQFF. For the CDR3, the DNA is TGTGCCAGCAGTCCACGGGCCGACGTGTACAATGAGCAGTTCTTC.

With regard to this clonotype: This may be a read error, as it is one base from a much larger clone. The chain has TRBV12-3 or TRBV12-4 and TRBJ2-1; D is unresolved. V shed 4 bases and J shed 6 bases, with 13 bases lying between them. The CDR3 sequence is 14 residues long. The CDR3 loop is CASSSMYSSNEQFF. CDR3 in DNA: TGTGCCAGCAGTTCAATGTATTCTAGCAATGAGCAGTTCTTC.

This clonotype appeared many times. The J gene is TRBJ2-1, the V gene TRBV11-1, with TRBD1 as a possible D gene (5 bases). Per germline, CDR1 SGHAT and CDR2 FQDESV (reference sequence). CDR3 length equals 11 residues. V was pared by 7 bases and J by 9 bases, with 10 bases between. CDR3 in amino acids: CASKGVSEQFF. The CDR3 DNA is TGTGCCAGCAAAGGGGTGTCTGAGCAGTTCTTC.

This chain joins TRBV7-9 and TRBJ1-2; unclear D gene. CDR3 length equals 17 residues. CDR1 and CDR2 from the germline V gene are SEHNR and FQNEAQ (reference sequence). The ends were cut back, 5 bases at V and 0 bases at J, with 19 bases in the middle. The CDR3 loop reads CASSPRRTLPSNYGYTF. In DNA form, the CDR3 reads TGTGCCAGCAGCCCCCGCCGGACTTTGCCCTCTAACTATGGCTACACCTTC.

This clonotype has only a few counts. V is TRBV5-1 and J is TRBJ2-1; possibly TRBD1 for D (5 bases). Germline V gives CDR1 SGHRS, CDR2 YFSETQ. Trimming stripped 1 base from V and 0 bases from J, with 20 bases between. There are 19 residues in the CDR3. CDR3 protein: CASSLLLWGQGGSYNEQFF. CDR3 bases: TGCGCCAGCAGCTTGTTGCTTTGGGGTCAGGGTGGCTCCTACAATGAGCAGTTCTTC.

This clonotype has just a few counts. The chain carries TRBV5-4 and TRBJ2-1; TRBD1 aligns across 7 bases. The CDR3 has 15 amino acids. Germline V gene sequence: CDR1 SGHNT, CDR2 YYREEE (reference sequence). Germline trimming cut 2 bases from V and 2 bases from J; bases unmatched to any gene: 4. The CDR3 protein is CASSFQGDAYNEQFF. The CDR3 nucleotides are TGTGCCAGCAGCTTCCAGGGGGACGCCTACAATGAGCAGTTCTTC. The full variable domain, completed using reference TRBV5-4 and TRBJ2-1, is ETGVTQSPTHLIKTRGQQVTLRCSSQSGHNTVSWYQQALGQGPQFIFQYYREEENGRGNFPPRFSGLQFPNYSSELNVNALELDDSALYLCASSFQGDAYNEQFFGPGTRLTVL.

This clonotype was detected ten times or more. This chain connects TRBV12-3 or TRBV12-4 to TRBJ2-5; tentatively, D is TRBD2 (6 bases). V lost 5 bases, J lost 5 bases, and 18 bases lay in between. The CDR3 totals 15 residues. CDR3 residues: CASSPQREVVETQYF. The CDR3 coding sequence is TGTGCCAGCAGTCCTCAAAGGGAGGTTGTCGAGACCCAGTACTTC.

In its sample, this clonotype was seen once. The chain carries TRBV19 and TRBJ2-1, with TRBD2 matching over 10 bases. Germline V gene lookup returns CDR1 LNHDA and CDR2 SQIVND (reference sequence). This CDR3 has 18 amino acids. Unmatched junction bases numbered 23, after V lost 6 bases and J lost 12 bases. The CDR3 region is CASRHGGLAGATGFGQFF. The CDR3 DNA follows: TGTGCCAGTAGGCATGGGGGTCTAGCGGGAGCTACGGGGTTCGGGCAGTTCTTC.

The sample holds many counts of this clonotype. This chain uses TRBV28 with TRBJ2-5, with D perhaps being TRBD1 or TRBD2 (5 bases each). Trimming pared 2 bases from V and 2 bases from J, leaving 12 bases between. This CDR3 contains 15 residues. Germline lookup yields CDR1 MDHEN and CDR2 SYDVKM. CDR3 sequence (DNA): TGTGCCAGCAGTTTAAGGGACCCCTTTCAAGAGACCCAGTACTTC. Translated: CASSLRDPFQETQYF.

This clonotype was observed at least ten times. The chain recombines TRBV5-1 with TRBJ2-1, with TRBD2 matching 11 bases. The V gene's germline CDR1 is SGHRS and CDR2 YFSETQ. V was pared by 2 bases and J by 5 bases, with 9 bases of the junction left unmatched. CDR3 length: 17 residues. The CDR3 nucleotides read TGCGCCAGCAGCTTCCCTCTAGCGGGAGGATTTGACAATGAGCAGTTCTTC. Protein sequence: CASSFPLAGGFDNEQFF.

This clonotype was picked up many times. The chain has TRBV6-2 or TRBV6-3 and TRBJ2-1, with D possibly TRBD2 on 6 matching bases. With 5 bases removed from V and 6 bases from J, the gap between germline ends came to 17 bases. Looked up from germline, CDR1 is MNHEY and CDR2 is SVGEGT. The CDR3 loop spans 15 amino acids. CDR3 in amino acids: CASSKAGTPGNEQFF. CDR3 bases: TGTGCCAGCAGTAAAGCCGGGACTCCGGGCAATGAGCAGTTCTTC.

For the CDR3, the DNA is TGTGCCAGCAGCCCCCCCGGCGCGGGTCAGCCCCAGCATTTT. Protein sequence: CASSPPGAGQPQHF. The chain joins TRBV7-9 to TRBJ1-5; the D is unclear. Deletions cut 5 bases from V and 6 bases from J, with 14 bases between. The germline gives CDR1 SEHNR, CDR2 FQNEAQ (reference sequence). The CDR3 contains 14 residues.

V is TRBV9 and J is TRBJ1-4; 9 bases match TRBD1. The CDR3 spans 15 residues. Per the germline V gene, CDR1 is SGDLS and CDR2 is YYNGEE. V lost 8 bases to trimming and J lost 0 bases; unmatched junction nucleotides: 5. The CDR3 is CASTTGGSTNEKLFF. Written as DNA, the CDR3 is TGTGCCAGTACAACAGGGGGCTCAACTAATGAAAAACTGTTTTTT.

This clonotype was seen only a few times. The chain uses TRBV7-9 and TRBJ2-7; D not certain. The CDR3 has 12 residues. The germline V gene has CDR1 SEHNR and CDR2 FQNEAQ (reference sequence). The ends were cut back, 5 bases at V and 6 bases at J, with 11 bases in the middle. CDR3 nucleotides: TGTGCCAGCAGCCCCCCGAAAACCGAGCAGTACTTC. The encoded protein is CASSPPKTEQYF.

J is TRBJ2-3 and V is TRBV7-9; a possible D gene is TRBD1 (6 bases). Germline values: CDR1 SEHNR, CDR2 FQNEAQ (reference sequence). The V and J ends lost 4 bases and 3 bases respectively, with 11 bases between them. The CDR3 has 14 residues. The CDR3 nucleotides are TGTGCCAGCAGCTCGCCAGGGGCGACAGATACGCAGTATTTT. It specifies CASSSPGATDTQYF.

Regarding this clonotype: The junction does not match germline at one end; this may be a read error. This sequence joins TRBV28 and TRBJ1-1; D gene ambiguous. The germline V gene has CDR1 MDHEN and CDR2 SYDVKM. This CDR3 has 13 amino acids. The CDR3 nucleotides are TGTGCCAGCAGTCTGGGGATGAACACTGAAGCTTACTTT. Its protein product is CASSLGMNTEAYF.

This clonotype turned up a few times. This chain uses TRBV9 with TRBJ2-5; TRBD1 agrees at 7 bases. Germline V gene sequence: CDR1 SGDLS, CDR2 YYNGEE. V shed 0 bases, J shed 4 bases, and the junction held 6 bases outside the gene matches. This CDR3 is built from 15 residues. The CDR3, as DNA: TGTGCCAGCAGCGTAGAACAGGGGTGGGGAGAGACCCAGTACTTC. It translates to CASSVEQGWGETQYF. The full variable domain, in which reference TRBV9 and TRBJ2-5 provide the parts outside the CDR3, is DSGVTQTPKHLITATGQRVTLRCSPRSGDLSVYWYQQSLDQGLQFLIQYYNGEERAKGNILERFSAQQFPDLHSELNLSSLELGDSALYFCASSVEQGWGETQYFGPGTRLLVL.

This clonotype was detected many times. The CDR3 DNA follows: TGTGCCAGCAGGTTGGGCGAGTCGGGCAATGAGCAGTTCTTC. Protein: CASRLGESGNEQFF. V and J are TRBV28 and TRBJ2-1; the D is unclear. Germline V gene data show CDR1 as MDHEN and CDR2 as SYDVKM. This CDR3 has 14 residues. The germline V and J ends were trimmed by 6 bases and 6 bases, with 15 bases remaining between them.